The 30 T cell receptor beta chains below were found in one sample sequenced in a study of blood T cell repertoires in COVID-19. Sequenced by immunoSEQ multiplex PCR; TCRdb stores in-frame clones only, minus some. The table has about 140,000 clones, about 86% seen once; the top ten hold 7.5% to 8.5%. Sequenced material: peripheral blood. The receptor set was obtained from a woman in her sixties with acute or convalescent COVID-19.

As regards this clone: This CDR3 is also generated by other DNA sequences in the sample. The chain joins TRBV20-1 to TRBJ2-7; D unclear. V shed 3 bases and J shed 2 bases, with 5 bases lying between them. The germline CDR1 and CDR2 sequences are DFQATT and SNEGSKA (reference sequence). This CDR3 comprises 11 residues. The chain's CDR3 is CSARSTYEQYF. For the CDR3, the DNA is TGCAGTGCTAGGAGTACCTACGAGCAGTACTTC.

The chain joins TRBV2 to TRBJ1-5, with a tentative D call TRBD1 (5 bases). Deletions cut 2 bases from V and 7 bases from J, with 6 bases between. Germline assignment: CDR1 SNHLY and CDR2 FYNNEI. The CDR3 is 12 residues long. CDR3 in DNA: TGTGCCAGCAGTGAACAGGGACAGCCCCAGCATTTT. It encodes CASSEQGQPQHF.

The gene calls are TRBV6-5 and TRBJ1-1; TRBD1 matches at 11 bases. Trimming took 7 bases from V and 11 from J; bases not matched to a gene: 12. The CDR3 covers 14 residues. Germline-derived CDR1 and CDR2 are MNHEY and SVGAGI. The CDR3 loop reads CASNHGTGGSNAFF. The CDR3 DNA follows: TGTGCCAGCAACCACGGGACAGGGGGATCGAATGCTTTCTTT.

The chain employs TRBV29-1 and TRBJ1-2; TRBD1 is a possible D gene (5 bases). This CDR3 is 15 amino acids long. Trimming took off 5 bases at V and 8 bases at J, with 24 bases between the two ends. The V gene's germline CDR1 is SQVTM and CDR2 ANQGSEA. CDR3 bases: TGCAGCGTTTTTGCCCTTTCCGACAGTCTGGAAGGCTACACCTTC. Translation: CSVFALSDSLEGYTF.

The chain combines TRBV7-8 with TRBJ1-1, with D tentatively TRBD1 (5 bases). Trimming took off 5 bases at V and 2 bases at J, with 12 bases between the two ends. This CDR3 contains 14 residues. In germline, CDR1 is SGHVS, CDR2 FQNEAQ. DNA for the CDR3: TGTGCCAGCAGCCTCAGGGTACTTAACACTGAAGCTTTCTTT. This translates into CASSLRVLNTEAFF.

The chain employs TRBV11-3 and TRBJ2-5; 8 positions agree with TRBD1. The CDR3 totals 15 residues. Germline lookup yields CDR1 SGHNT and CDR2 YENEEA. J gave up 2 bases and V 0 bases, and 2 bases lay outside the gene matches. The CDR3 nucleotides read TGTGCCAGCAGCTTAGACGGACAGGGTCAAGAGACCCAGTACTTC. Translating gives CASSLDGQGQETQYF.

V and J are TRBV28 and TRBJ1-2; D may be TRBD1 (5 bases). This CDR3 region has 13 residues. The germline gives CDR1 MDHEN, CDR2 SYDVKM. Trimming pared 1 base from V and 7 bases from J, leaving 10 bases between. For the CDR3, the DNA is TGTGCCAGCAGTTTATCACAGGATGGTGGCTACACCTTC. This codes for CASSLSQDGGYTF.

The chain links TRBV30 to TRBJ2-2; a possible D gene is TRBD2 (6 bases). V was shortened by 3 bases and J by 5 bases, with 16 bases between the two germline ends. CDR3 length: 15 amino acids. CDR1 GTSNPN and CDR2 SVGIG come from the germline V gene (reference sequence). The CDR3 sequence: CAWRAGLRGTGELFF. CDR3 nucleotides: TGTGCCTGGAGGGCTGGACTAAGAGGAACCGGGGAGCTGTTTTTT.

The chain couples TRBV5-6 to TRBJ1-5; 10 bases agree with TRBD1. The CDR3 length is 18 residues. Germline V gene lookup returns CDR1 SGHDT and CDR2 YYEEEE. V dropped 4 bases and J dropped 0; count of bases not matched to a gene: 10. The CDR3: CASSGRHGTGDSNQPQHF. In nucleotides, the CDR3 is TGTGCCAGCAGCGGGCGTCATGGGACAGGGGATAGCAATCAGCCCCAGCATTTT.

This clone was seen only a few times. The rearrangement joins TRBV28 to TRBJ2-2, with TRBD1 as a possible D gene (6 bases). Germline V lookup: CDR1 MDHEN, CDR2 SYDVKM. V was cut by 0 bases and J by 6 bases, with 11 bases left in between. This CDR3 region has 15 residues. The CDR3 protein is CASSLWLGGSGELFF. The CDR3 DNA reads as TGTGCCAGCAGTTTATGGCTTGGGGGCTCCGGGGAGCTGTTTTTT.

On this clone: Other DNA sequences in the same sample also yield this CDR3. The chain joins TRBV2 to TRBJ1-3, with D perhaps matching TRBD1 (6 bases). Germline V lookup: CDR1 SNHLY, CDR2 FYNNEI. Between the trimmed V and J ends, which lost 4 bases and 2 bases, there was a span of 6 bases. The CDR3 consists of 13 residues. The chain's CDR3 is CASSGDTGNTIYF. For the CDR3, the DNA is TGTGCCAGCAGTGGGGACACTGGAAACACCATATATTTT.

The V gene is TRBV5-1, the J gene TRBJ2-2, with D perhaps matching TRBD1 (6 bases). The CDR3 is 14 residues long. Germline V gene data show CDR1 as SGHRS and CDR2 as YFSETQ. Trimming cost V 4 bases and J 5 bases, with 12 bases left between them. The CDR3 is CASSLLQGTGELFF. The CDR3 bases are TGCGCCAGCAGCCTACTACAGGGAACCGGGGAGCTGTTTTTT.

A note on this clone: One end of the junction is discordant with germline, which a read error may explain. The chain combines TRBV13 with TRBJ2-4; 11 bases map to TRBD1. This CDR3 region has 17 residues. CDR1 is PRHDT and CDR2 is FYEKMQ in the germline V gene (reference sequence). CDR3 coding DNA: TGTGCCAGCAGTCCGAAGGCCGGGACAGGGGGTAAAAGCATTCAGTACTTC. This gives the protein CASSPKAGTGGKSIQYF.

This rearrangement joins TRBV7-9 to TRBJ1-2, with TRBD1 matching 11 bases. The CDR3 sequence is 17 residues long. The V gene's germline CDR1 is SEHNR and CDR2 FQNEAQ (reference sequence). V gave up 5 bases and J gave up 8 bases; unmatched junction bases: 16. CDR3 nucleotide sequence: TGTGCCAGCAGCCCCGACCGGGACAGGGGGAGAAGGGAAGGCTACACCTTC. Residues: CASSPDRDRGRREGYTF.

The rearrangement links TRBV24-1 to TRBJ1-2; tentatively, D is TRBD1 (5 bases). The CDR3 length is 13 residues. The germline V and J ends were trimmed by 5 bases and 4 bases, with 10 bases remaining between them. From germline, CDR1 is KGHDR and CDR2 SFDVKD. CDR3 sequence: CATSVRAGYGYTF. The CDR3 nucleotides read TGTGCCACCAGTGTCAGGGCTGGCTATGGCTACACCTTC.

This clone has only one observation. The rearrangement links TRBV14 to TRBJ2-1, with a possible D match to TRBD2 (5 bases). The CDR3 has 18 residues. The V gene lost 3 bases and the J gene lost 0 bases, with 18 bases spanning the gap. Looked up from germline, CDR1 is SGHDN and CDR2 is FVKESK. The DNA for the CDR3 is TGTGCCAGCAGCCATTTAATGAGAGGGCATAGCTCCTACAATGAGCAGTTCTTC. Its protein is CASSHLMRGHSSYNEQFF.

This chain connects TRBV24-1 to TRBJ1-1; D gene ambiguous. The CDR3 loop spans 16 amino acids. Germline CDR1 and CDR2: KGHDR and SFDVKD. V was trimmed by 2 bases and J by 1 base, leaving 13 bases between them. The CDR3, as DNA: TGTGCCACCAGTGATTCGAGGACTGTTGCGAACACTGAAGCTTTCTTT. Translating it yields CATSDSRTVANTEAFF.

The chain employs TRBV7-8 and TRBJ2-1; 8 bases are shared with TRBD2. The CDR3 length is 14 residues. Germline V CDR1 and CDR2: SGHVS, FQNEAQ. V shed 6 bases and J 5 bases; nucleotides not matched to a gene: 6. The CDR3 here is CASSGTSPNNEQFF. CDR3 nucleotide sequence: TGTGCCAGCAGTGGGACTAGTCCGAACAATGAGCAGTTCTTC. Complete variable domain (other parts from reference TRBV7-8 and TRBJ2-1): GAGVSQSPRYKVAKRGQDVALRCDPISGHVSLFWYQQALGQGPEFLTYFQNEAQLDKSGLPSDRFFAERPEGSVSTLKIQRTQQEDSAVYLCASSGTSPNNEQFFGPGTRLTVL.

The CDR3, as DNA: TGTGCCAGCAGTATACAGGGGAAAACGCAGTATTTT. This encodes CASSIQGKTQYF. The rearrangement joins TRBV2 to TRBJ2-3, with 7 positions matching TRBD1. V was clipped by 5 bases and J by 9 bases; unmatched bases: 5. The germline gives CDR1 SNHLY, CDR2 FYNNEI. The CDR3 covers 12 residues.

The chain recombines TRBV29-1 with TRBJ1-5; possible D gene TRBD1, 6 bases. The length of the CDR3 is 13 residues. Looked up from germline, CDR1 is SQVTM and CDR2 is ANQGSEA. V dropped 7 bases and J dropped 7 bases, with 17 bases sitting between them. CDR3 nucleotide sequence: TGCAGCGCCCGGACAGTCCCGGACCAGCCCCAGCATTTT. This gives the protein CSARTVPDQPQHF.

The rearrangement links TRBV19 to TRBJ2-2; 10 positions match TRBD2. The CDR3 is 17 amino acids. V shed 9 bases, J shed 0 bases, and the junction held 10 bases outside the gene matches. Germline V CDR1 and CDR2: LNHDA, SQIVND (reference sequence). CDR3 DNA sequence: TGTGCCAGCCTTTTCTCTAGCGGGGGCGCGAACACCGGGGAGCTGTTTTTT. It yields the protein CASLFSSGGANTGELFF.

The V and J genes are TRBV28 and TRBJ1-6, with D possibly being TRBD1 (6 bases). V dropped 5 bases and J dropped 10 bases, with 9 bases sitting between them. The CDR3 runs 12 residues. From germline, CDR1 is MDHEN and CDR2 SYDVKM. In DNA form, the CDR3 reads TGTGCCAGCAGTACAGGGCGGTCACCCCTCCACTTT. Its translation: CASSTGRSPLHF.

The CDR3 DNA sequence: TGTGCCAGCGAGGCGGGGCGATCGTCTGGAAACACCATATATTTT. This gives the protein CASEAGRSSGNTIYF. The chain uses TRBV28 and TRBJ1-3; possibly TRBD1 for D (5 bases). The CDR3 contains 15 residues. From germline, CDR1 is MDHEN and CDR2 SYDVKM. V lost 8 bases to trimming and J lost 1 base, with 15 bases between them.

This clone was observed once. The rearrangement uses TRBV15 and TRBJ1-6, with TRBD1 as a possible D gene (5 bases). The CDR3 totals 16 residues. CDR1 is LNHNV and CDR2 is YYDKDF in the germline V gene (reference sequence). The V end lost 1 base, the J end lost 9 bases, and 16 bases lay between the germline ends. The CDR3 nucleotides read TGTGCCACCAGCAGAGGAGGGGACGACGGGGGTTCACCCCTCCACTTT. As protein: CATSRGGDDGGSPLHF.

The chain's CDR3 is CASSLDRAYNEQFF. CDR3 nucleotide sequence: TGTGCCAGTAGTTTGGACAGGGCCTACAATGAGCAGTTCTTC. The V call is TRBV19, the J call TRBJ2-1, with TRBD1 matching 8 bases. Germline-derived CDR1 and CDR2 are LNHDA and SQIVND (reference sequence). The CDR3 has 14 residues. The V and J ends lost 5 bases and 2 bases, in that order; junction bases with no gene match: 2.

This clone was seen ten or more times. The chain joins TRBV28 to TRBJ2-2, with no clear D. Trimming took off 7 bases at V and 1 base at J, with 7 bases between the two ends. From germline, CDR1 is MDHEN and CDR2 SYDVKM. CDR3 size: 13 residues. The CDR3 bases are TGTGCCAGCAATAGCCAGAACACCGGGGAGCTGTTTTTT. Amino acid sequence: CASNSQNTGELFF.

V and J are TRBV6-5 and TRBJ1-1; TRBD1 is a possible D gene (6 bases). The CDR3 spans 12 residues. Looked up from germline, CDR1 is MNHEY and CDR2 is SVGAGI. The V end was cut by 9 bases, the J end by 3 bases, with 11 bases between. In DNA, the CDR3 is TGTGCCAGTTGGGGGCAGGACACTGAAGCTTTCTTT. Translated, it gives CASWGQDTEAFF.

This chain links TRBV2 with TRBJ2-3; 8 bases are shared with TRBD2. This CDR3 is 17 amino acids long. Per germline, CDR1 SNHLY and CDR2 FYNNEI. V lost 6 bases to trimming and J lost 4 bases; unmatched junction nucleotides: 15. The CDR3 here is CASRRALIAGLADTQYF. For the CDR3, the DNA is TGTGCCAGCAGGAGGGCTCTTATAGCGGGGCTCGCAGATACGCAGTATTTT.

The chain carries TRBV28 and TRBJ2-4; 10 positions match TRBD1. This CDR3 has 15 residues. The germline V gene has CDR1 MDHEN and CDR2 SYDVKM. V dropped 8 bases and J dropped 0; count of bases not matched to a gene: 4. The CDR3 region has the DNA TGTGCCAGCTCAGACAGGGGGCTAGCCAAAAACATTCAGTACTTC. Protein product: CASSDRGLAKNIQYF.

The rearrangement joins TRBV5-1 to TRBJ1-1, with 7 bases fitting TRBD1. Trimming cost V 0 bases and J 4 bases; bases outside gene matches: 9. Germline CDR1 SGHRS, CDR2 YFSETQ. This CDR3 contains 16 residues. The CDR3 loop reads CASSLAEGALGTEAFF. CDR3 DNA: TGCGCCAGCAGCTTGGCGGAGGGGGCGCTGGGCACTGAAGCTTTCTTT.